This T cell receptor (beta chain) was recorded in a study of vaccination effects on CD4 cells after COVID-19. Study as a whole: Researchers obtained post-vaccine samples at a median of 72 days past the second dose.

The ends were cut back, 1 base at V and 5 bases at J, with 17 bases in the middle. Germline-derived CDR1 and CDR2 are LGHNA and YSLEER. The length of the CDR3 is 16 residues. When less than 12 days of culture had elapsed, CD4+ T cells were isolated. Participants were vaccinated with two doses of either the BNT162b2 or mRNA-1273 vaccine. Replacing half the medium with IL-2 medium was done on days 3 and 7. Of note for this clone: The antigen is unknown.

The method was immunoSEQ multiplex PCR; TCRdb's version includes in-frame clones alone and lacks a portion of them. The sample has 7,500 to 10,000 clones, about 80% seen once. The sequences come from CD4+ T cells from PBMCs cultured without peptide, collected after COVID-19 vaccination. This chain uses TRBV4-3 with TRBJ2-5; D possibly matches TRBD1 or TRBD2 (6 bases each). The sequence derives from a human donor who received a COVID-19 vaccine. This CDR3 reads CASSQALGGTWETQYF. The CDR3 nucleotides are TGCGCCAGCAGCCAAGCCCTAGGGGGGACGTGGGAGACCCAGTACTTC.